The table lists the clone carrying this TCR beta chain with many counts. Its antigen is still unknown. The TCR beta CDR3 regions underwent amplification using RNA transcripts as the source. The TCR CDR3 first-round RT-PCR relied on the HTBI primer set. TCRdb redid the calling of the multiplex PCR reads with MiXCR, one entry per CDR3 protein. The profile covers 500,000 to 650,000 distinct CDR3 sequences, with roughly 15% appearing a single time and roughly an eighth taken by the ten largest. Reasons for excluding patients were uncontrolled infection, other autoimmune disease, pregnancy or lactation. Each diagnosis drew on symptoms, thyroxine, TRAb, thyroid ultrasound and orbital computed tomography findings. The sample originates from a study of T cells in Graves' hyperthyroidism and ophthalmopathy. Germline CDR1 and CDR2: SGHRS and YFSETQ. CDR3 length: 13 residues. V gave up 4 bases and J gave up 4 bases, with 9 bases separating them.

The study, taken as a whole, reports: In the blood, most expanded thyroid clonotypes above 0.001 appeared as well.

The chain recombines TRBV5-1 with TRBJ2-1; the D gene is possibly TRBD2 (6 bases). The receptor comes from a woman aged 50 to 60 with Graves' ophthalmopathy. The sample was blood. The CDR3 here is CASSAEGYNEQFF. DNA of the CDR3: TGCGCCAGCAGCGCGGAGGGATACAATGAGCAGTTCTTC.